These 13 T cell receptor beta chains came from one sample sequenced in a study of CD8 T cells in ankylosing spondylitis. TCRdb processed the 5' RACE reads anew with MiXCR; each CDR3 protein has one entry. The sample holds under 300,000 distinct CDR3 sequences; more than 9% are singletons and the top ten take about 2.8%. Material: blood, either unsorted or a sorted T cell fraction (not recorded which). These receptors were taken from a male donor with ankylosing spondylitis or in good health (not recorded which).

The CDR3 protein is CASSFGFPGEQYF. CDR3 bases: TGCGCCAGCAGCTTTGGATTCCCGGGCGAGCAGTACTTC. The chain combines TRBV5-1 with TRBJ2-7; D ambiguous. The CDR3 covers 13 residues. Germline lookup yields CDR1 SGHRS and CDR2 YFSETQ. V lost 2 bases to trimming and J lost 6 bases, with 12 bases between them.

The V and J genes are TRBV18 and TRBJ1-2, with D perhaps matching TRBD1 (6 bases). V shed 3 bases and J shed 3 bases, with 11 bases lying between them. Germline CDR1 KGHSH, CDR2 LQKENI. This CDR3 is 14 amino acids long. CDR3 residues: CASSPSGGYYGYTF. The DNA for the CDR3 is TGTGCCAGCTCACCCTCCGGGGGCTACTATGGCTACACCTTC.

This clonotype was recorded a few times. The chain couples TRBV6-4 to TRBJ2-3, with 9 bases identical to TRBD2. This CDR3 contains 15 residues. The germline gives CDR1 MRHNA, CDR2 SNTAGT. The V and J ends lost 5 bases and 6 bases, in that order; junction bases with no gene match: 9. As DNA, the CDR3 is TGTGCCAGCAGTTTTGGAGCGGGGGGCTCGGATACGCAGTATTTT. It is translated as CASSFGAGGSDTQYF.

This clonotype was seen repeatedly, ten times or more. The chain combines TRBV20-1 with TRBJ1-5; 9 positions agree with TRBD1. CDR3 length equals 14 residues. V lost 6 bases, J lost 5 bases, and 8 bases stayed unmatched. Germline assignment: CDR1 DFQATT and CDR2 SNEGSKA (reference sequence). The CDR3 loop is CSAPSGQGHQPQHF. CDR3 DNA sequence: TGCAGTGCGCCCTCCGGACAGGGGCATCAGCCCCAGCATTTT.

Ten or more counts support this clonotype. J is TRBJ2-7 and V is TRBV3-1, with 10 bases fitting TRBD2. This CDR3 spans 15 amino acids. Germline loops: CDR1 LGHDT, CDR2 YNNKEL (reference sequence). V lost 1 base to trimming and J lost 1 base; unmatched junction nucleotides: 1. CDR3 amino acids: CASSQGSGGSYEQYF. The CDR3 coding sequence is TGTGCCAGCAGCCAAGGTAGCGGGGGGTCCTACGAGCAGTACTTC.

This clonotype was seen more than once but under ten times. The chain employs TRBV29-1 and TRBJ1-3; D gene uncertain. Germline-derived CDR1 and CDR2 are SQVTM and ANQGSEA. Trimming stripped 5 bases from V and 0 bases from J, with 11 bases between. This CDR3 region has 14 residues. The CDR3: CSVHSPSSGNTIYF. In DNA, the CDR3 is TGCAGCGTTCACAGTCCTAGCTCTGGAAACACCATATATTTT.

The chain combines TRBV15 with TRBJ2-3, with D possibly being TRBD2 (6 bases). The V end was cut by 8 bases, the J end by 3 bases, with 15 bases between. The CDR3 has 14 amino acids. The germline CDR1 and CDR2 sequences are LNHNV and YYDKDF (reference sequence). DNA for the CDR3: TGTGCCACCGCCACTACGACTAGAACAGATACGCAGTATTTT. This translates into CATATTTRTDTQYF. Full variable domain (rest looked up from reference TRBV15 and TRBJ2-3): DAMVIQNPRYQVTQFGKPVTLSCSQTLNHNVMYWYQQKSSQAPKLLFHYYDKDFNNEADTPDNFQSRRPNTSFCFLDIRSPGLGDTAMYLCATATTTRTDTQYFGPGTRLTVL.

There are many counts of this clonotype. V usage is TRBV29-1 and J usage is TRBJ2-5; D may be TRBD1 or TRBD2 (5 bases each). This CDR3 comprises 12 residues. The germline V gene encodes CDR1 SQVTM and CDR2 ANQGSEA. V lost 6 bases and J 4 bases, leaving 12 bases between the germline ends. CDR3 coding DNA: TGCAGCGTAGCTGGGGGACGAGAGACCCAGTACTTC. This gives the protein CSVAGGRETQYF.

This clonotype was recorded many times. A read error may explain this, as a much larger clone is one base away. This chain uses TRBV7-8 with TRBJ2-5; no definite D call. Germline V lookup: CDR1 SGHVS, CDR2 FQNEAQ. V was trimmed by 2 bases and J by 5 bases, leaving 3 bases between them. The CDR3 is 11 amino acids. DNA of the CDR3: TGTGCCAGCAGCTTAACGGAGACCCAGTACTTC. This sequence encodes CASSLTETQYF.

This clonotype was found many times. This chain connects TRBV7-6 to TRBJ2-1, with 9 bases aligning to TRBD2. Trimming took 5 bases from V and 14 from J; bases not matched to a gene: 16. Germline values: CDR1 SGHVS, CDR2 FNYEAQ. This CDR3 is 15 amino acids long. The CDR3 coding sequence is TGTGCCAGCAGCCTTCAAGGGGGCGTAGCGGGAGAGGAGTTCTTC. This sequence encodes CASSLQGGVAGEEFF.

This clonotype came up a few times. V usage is TRBV7-2 and J usage is TRBJ1-2, with D hard to call. V lost 4 bases, J lost 10 bases, and 10 bases lay in between. The CDR3 is 11 residues long. CDR1 and CDR2 (germline): SGHTA, FQGNSA. The CDR3 spells CASSWASIYTF. The CDR3 bases are TGTGCCAGCAGCTGGGCCTCGATCTACACCTTC.

This clonotype came up many times. V usage is TRBV29-1 and J usage is TRBJ2-7; D gene unclear. The V end was cut by 4 bases, the J end by 3 bases, with 7 bases between. Per germline, CDR1 SQVTM and CDR2 ANQGSEA. This CDR3 is 11 amino acids long. The CDR3, as DNA: TGCAGCGTTGGGGAATACTACGAGCAGTACTTC. Amino acids: CSVGEYYEQYF.

This clonotype appeared many times. The chain has TRBV27 and TRBJ2-7; D unclear. Trimming removed 5 bases from V and 9 bases from J, with 14 bases in between. CDR1 MNHEY and CDR2 SMNVEV come from the germline V gene (reference sequence). This CDR3 is built from 12 residues. CDR3: CASSPGPARQYF. For the CDR3, the DNA is TGTGCCAGCAGTCCCGGCCCCGCGAGGCAGTACTTC.